One and the same sample provided the 31 T cell receptor beta chains below, sequenced in a study of T cell changes during pregnancy in multiple sclerosis. Clones were read by immunoSEQ multiplex PCR, and TCRdb kept only the in-frame ones, dropping some. The sample lists tens of thousands of clones; about 90% were seen once. Sequencing used peripheral blood, obtained before pregnancy. Receptors were obtained from a female donor with multiple sclerosis, enrolled in a pregnancy study.

The rearrangement joins TRBV27 to TRBJ2-7; 9 bases match TRBD1. This CDR3 is built from 17 residues. The V segment lost 6 bases and the J segment 5 bases; nucleotides outside the gene matches: 17. CDR1 is MNHEY and CDR2 is SMNVEV in the germline V gene (reference sequence). The CDR3 loop reads CASSHDAAGTGLHEQYF. In DNA form, the CDR3 reads TGTGCCAGCAGCCATGATGCCGCCGGGACAGGGTTACACGAGCAGTACTTC.

This chain uses TRBV5-1 with TRBJ2-7, with 7 bases aligning to TRBD1. V shed 4 bases, J shed 4 bases, and the junction held 17 bases outside the gene matches. Germline CDR1 SGHRS, CDR2 YFSETQ. This CDR3 has 17 residues. The CDR3 reads CASSVDRASGTIYEQYF. CDR3 nucleotides: TGCGCCAGCAGCGTAGACAGGGCGTCGGGAACCATTTACGAGCAGTACTTC.

This clone was seen only once. V gene TRBV29-1 combines with J gene TRBJ2-7, with TRBD1 as a possible D gene (5 bases). The V gene lost 0 bases and the J gene lost 5 bases, with 11 bases spanning the gap. The CDR3 runs 13 residues. Germline CDR1 is SQVTM and CDR2 is ANQGSEA. This CDR3 reads CSVEDLVGDEQYF. In DNA form, the CDR3 reads TGCAGCGTTGAAGACTTGGTAGGGGACGAGCAGTACTTC.

The chain is built from TRBV2 and TRBJ1-2; D not resolved. CDR1 and CDR2 from the germline V gene are SNHLY and FYNNEI. Trimming left V 2 bases short and J 0 bases short, with 10 bases between. The length of the CDR3 is 15 residues. Written as DNA, the CDR3 is TGTGCCAGCAGTGAAACAGTTGCCGCTAACTATGGCTACACCTTC. Its protein is CASSETVAANYGYTF. The whole variable domain, remainder taken from reference TRBV2 and TRBJ1-2, is EPEVTQTPSHQVTQMGQEVILRCVPISNHLYFYWYRQILGQKVEFLVSFYNNEISEKSEIFDDQFSVERPDGSNFTLKIRSTKLEDSAMYFCASSETVAANYGYTFGSGTRLTVV.

Comment on this clone: Mismatch with germline at one junction end may stem from a read error. CDR3 nucleotides: TGTGCTAGCAGCGCGGGCCCCGGGAGGGAAGAGACCCAGTACTTC. This gives the protein CASSAGPGREETQYF. The V and J genes are TRBV7-7 and TRBJ2-5; TRBD2 matches at 8 bases. CDR1 is SSHAT and CDR2 is FNYEAQ in the germline V gene (reference sequence). The CDR3 extends over 15 amino acids.

The V and J genes are TRBV23-1 and TRBJ2-7, with D unclear. TRBV23-1 belongs to the ORF category, with a function that is uncertain. The V end was cut by 11 bases, the J end by 3 bases, with 14 bases between. The CDR3 extends over 12 amino acids. Here the CDR3 reads CASKLPRYEQYF. CDR3 DNA: TGCGCCTCCAAACTCCCCCGCTACGAGCAGTACTTC.

The sample holds one count of this clone. This sequence joins TRBV11-2 and TRBJ2-2; maybe TRBD1 (5 bases). The germline V gene encodes CDR1 SGHAT and CDR2 FQNNGV. Trimming took 1 base from V and 13 from J, leaving 13 bases between them. This CDR3 spans 13 amino acids. The CDR3: CASSLVYQGGLFF. The CDR3 DNA sequence: TGTGCCAGCAGCTTAGTCTATCAGGGCGGGCTGTTTTTT.

V is TRBV5-6 and J is TRBJ2-3, with a weak D call TRBD2 (5 bases). The V end lost 4 bases, the J end lost 4 bases, and 10 bases lay between the germline ends. The CDR3 runs 13 residues. The germline gives CDR1 SGHDT, CDR2 YYEEEE. CDR3 in DNA: TGTGCCAGCAGCCCTGAGGGAGCAGATACGCAGTATTTT. It codes for CASSPEGADTQYF.

V and J are TRBV7-3 and TRBJ2-1; weak D call: TRBD1 (6 bases). CDR1 and CDR2 from the germline V gene are SGHTA and FQGTGA. CDR3 length equals 14 residues. With 0 bases removed from V and 7 bases from J, the gap between germline ends came to 10 bases. The CDR3 nucleotides are TGTGCCAGCAGCTTAACCGGACAGTCAAATGAGCAGTTCTTC. Its translation: CASSLTGQSNEQFF.

The chain couples TRBV29-1 to TRBJ1-1; 8 bases line up with TRBD1. The J segment lost 1 base and the V segment lost 4 bases, leaving 8 bases of the junction unmatched. The CDR3 sequence is 15 residues long. Germline lookup yields CDR1 SQVTM and CDR2 ANQGSEA. CDR3 protein: CSVAVRGLKNTEAFF. The CDR3 bases are TGCAGCGTTGCGGTCAGGGGGCTGAAGAACACTGAAGCTTTCTTT.

The V call is TRBV2, the J call TRBJ1-5; D call uncertain. CDR3 size: 13 residues. The germline gives CDR1 SNHLY, CDR2 FYNNEI. V lost 8 bases and J 5 bases, leaving 13 bases between the germline ends. CDR3 nucleotide sequence: TGTGCCAGCTCAGGCCCACTCGATCAGCCCCAGCATTTT. The encoded protein is CASSGPLDQPQHF.

V usage is TRBV30 and J usage is TRBJ2-7; 7 bases agree with TRBD1. The J segment lost 6 bases and the V segment lost 4 bases, leaving 9 bases of the junction unmatched. Germline lookup yields CDR1 GTSNPN and CDR2 SVGIG (reference sequence). The CDR3 is 13 amino acids. The CDR3 region is CAWKGGPFGEQYF. The CDR3 DNA is TGTGCCTGGAAAGGGGGCCCTTTCGGCGAGCAGTACTTC. Full variable domain (remainder filled in from reference TRBV30 and TRBJ2-7): SQTIHQWPATLVQPVGSPLSLECTVEGTSNPNLYWYRQAAGRGLQLLFYSVGIGQISSEVPQNLSASRPQDRQFILSSKKLLLSDSGFYLCAWKGGPFGEQYFGPGTRLTVT.

This chain uses TRBV28 with TRBJ1-2, with 9 bases that match TRBD1. J lost 2 bases, V lost 5 bases, and 3 bases had no gene match. CDR1 MDHEN and CDR2 SYDVKM come from the germline V gene. This CDR3 contains 14 residues. DNA of the CDR3: TGTGCCAGCAGTCAAGGGACAGGGAACTATGGCTACACCTTC. Encoded protein: CASSQGTGNYGYTF.

J is TRBJ1-2 and V is TRBV29-1; 8 bases are shared with TRBD1. The V gene's germline CDR1 is SQVTM and CDR2 ANQGSEA. The CDR3 has 14 amino acids. V shed 5 bases, J shed 2 bases, and the junction held 7 bases outside the gene matches. CDR3 protein: CSVRRAGGNYGYTF. In DNA, the CDR3 is TGCAGCGTTCGCAGGGCAGGGGGCAACTATGGCTACACCTTC.

V usage is TRBV6-5 and J usage is TRBJ2-3; 7 bases are a match to TRBD1. Germline CDR1 reads MNHEY; CDR2 reads SVGAGI. The CDR3 runs 13 residues. The V gene end was trimmed by 5 bases and the J gene end by 6 bases; junction bases not matched to a gene: 5. CDR3 amino acids: CASSKTGWDTQYF. DNA of the CDR3: TGTGCCAGCAGTAAGACAGGGTGGGATACGCAGTATTTT.

The chain recombines TRBV5-4 with TRBJ2-7, with 13 bases fitting TRBD2. With V trimmed by 1 base and J by 6 bases, 4 bases remained unmatched. The CDR3 length is 15 residues. Germline V gene sequence: CDR1 SGHNT, CDR2 YYREEE (reference sequence). The CDR3 here is CASSLPGLAGSEQYF. In nucleotides, the CDR3 is TGTGCCAGCAGCTTGCCGGGACTAGCGGGGAGCGAGCAGTACTTC.

The chain joins TRBV5-4 to TRBJ1-4; D is possibly TRBD1 (6 bases). This CDR3 has 14 residues. The V and J ends lost 3 bases and 6 bases respectively, with 12 bases between them. Germline CDR1 reads SGHNT; CDR2 reads YYREEE (reference sequence). For the CDR3, the DNA is TGTGCCAGCAGCTCACAGGGAGGGGATGAAAAACTGTTTTTT. Translated, it gives CASSSQGGDEKLFF. The variable domain in full, completed from reference TRBV5-4 and TRBJ1-4, reads ETGVTQSPTHLIKTRGQQVTLRCSSQSGHNTVSWYQQALGQGPQFIFQYYREEENGRGNFPPRFSGLQFPNYSSELNVNALELDDSALYLCASSSQGGDEKLFFGSGTQLSVL.

The chain is built from TRBV11-2 and TRBJ2-3; TRBD1 matches 10 bases. The CDR3 is 16 amino acids. Trimming took 4 bases from V and 0 from J; bases not matched to a gene: 4. Germline V gives CDR1 SGHAT, CDR2 FQNNGV. In DNA, the CDR3 is TGTGCCAGCAGCTCCCGGGACAGGGGTAGCACAGATACGCAGTATTTT. It codes for CASSSRDRGSTDTQYF.

The chain carries TRBV10-3 and TRBJ1-2; D perhaps matches TRBD1 (6 bases). This CDR3 contains 10 residues. Germline V gene lookup returns CDR1 ENHRY and CDR2 SYGVKD. V was trimmed by 11 bases and J by 7 bases, leaving 11 bases between them. CDR3 nucleotide sequence: TGTGCCTCAGGGACAAGTGGCTACACCTTC. Residues: CASGTSGYTF.

This chain links TRBV5-4 with TRBJ2-7; D is perhaps TRBD1 (6 bases). In germline, CDR1 is SGHNT, CDR2 YYREEE (reference sequence). CDR3 length: 13 residues. Trimming took 4 bases from V and 3 from J, leaving 11 bases between them. CDR3 sequence reads: CASSEQGDYEQYF. In DNA form, the CDR3 reads TGTGCCAGCAGCGAACAGGGAGACTACGAGCAGTACTTC.

The chain carries TRBV5-1 and TRBJ2-1; 7 positions match TRBD1. V shed 5 bases and J 9 bases; nucleotides not matched to a gene: 2. The CDR3 sequence is 11 residues long. The germline CDR1 and CDR2 sequences are SGHRS and YFSETQ. CDR3 loop: CASSWTGEQFF. CDR3 bases: TGCGCCAGCAGTTGGACAGGTGAGCAGTTCTTC.

The J gene is TRBJ2-2, the V gene TRBV5-1; D might be TRBD1 (6 bases). Trimming left V 5 bases short and J 7 bases short, with 18 bases between. Germline loops: CDR1 SGHRS, CDR2 YFSETQ. This CDR3 contains 15 residues. CDR3 bases: TGCGCCAGCAGATCCGGGACACTGGAGTTCGGGGAGCTGTTTTTT. It translates to CASRSGTLEFGELFF.

The rearrangement links TRBV7-9 to TRBJ2-7, with TRBD2 as a possible D gene (6 bases). The CDR3 loop spans 15 amino acids. Between the trimmed V and J ends, which lost 1 base and 1 base, there was a span of 11 bases. Germline values: CDR1 SEHNR, CDR2 FQNEAQ (reference sequence). The CDR3 is CASSLGGVPSYEQYF. For the CDR3, the DNA is TGTGCCAGCAGCTTAGGGGGGGTCCCATCCTACGAGCAGTACTTC.

The rearrangement joins TRBV5-6 to TRBJ2-2; 8 bases map to TRBD1. The CDR3 runs 12 residues. The germline V gene has CDR1 SGHDT and CDR2 YYEEEE. J gave up 14 bases and V 5 bases, and 8 bases lay outside the gene matches. The DNA for the CDR3 is TGTGCCAGCAGTTTTACAGGGGGAGAACTGTTTTTT. Translating gives CASSFTGGELFF.

The V call is TRBV2, the J call TRBJ2-4, with D perhaps matching TRBD1 (6 bases). This CDR3 region has 15 residues. Germline V gene lookup returns CDR1 SNHLY and CDR2 FYNNEI. The germline V and J ends were trimmed by 2 bases and 0 bases, with 8 bases remaining between them. CDR3 protein: CASSEQGKAKNIQYF. CDR3 sequence (DNA): TGTGCCAGCAGTGAACAGGGGAAAGCCAAAAACATTCAGTACTTC.

The V call is TRBV19, the J call TRBJ2-6; 8 bases are a match to TRBD1. With V trimmed by 9 bases and J by 0 bases, 7 bases remained unmatched. The CDR3 contains 16 residues. The germline V gene encodes CDR1 LNHDA and CDR2 SQIVND (reference sequence). This CDR3 is CASEPGQVSGANVLTF. CDR3 nucleotides: TGTGCCAGCGAACCGGGACAGGTCTCTGGGGCCAACGTCCTGACTTTC.

The genes are TRBV6-5 and TRBJ2-2; D might be TRBD2 (7 bases). Germline CDR1 is MNHEY and CDR2 is SVGAGI. The CDR3 spans 13 residues. V lost 7 bases and J lost 7, with 13 bases in between. The CDR3 region is CASTEGGNGELFF. The DNA for the CDR3 is TGTGCCAGCACCGAGGGGGGGAACGGGGAGCTGTTTTTT.

This clone occurred once. The gene calls are TRBV5-1 and TRBJ2-2, with 7 positions matching TRBD2. From germline, CDR1 is SGHRS and CDR2 YFSETQ. J was trimmed by 7 bases and V by 3 bases; bases with no gene match: 9. CDR3 length equals 15 residues. The CDR3 DNA follows: TGCGCCAGCAGCTCGACTAGCAAAATCGGCGGGGAGCTGTTTTTT. Translation: CASSSTSKIGGELFF.

The chain has TRBV9 and TRBJ2-3, with D possibly being TRBD1 (5 bases). The CDR3 sequence is 14 residues long. The V gene lost 2 bases and the J gene lost 1 base, with 8 bases spanning the gap. Germline V gives CDR1 SGDLS, CDR2 YYNGEE. The CDR3 sequence: CASSVGAGTDTQYF. As DNA, the CDR3 is TGTGCCAGCAGCGTTGGGGCCGGCACAGATACGCAGTATTTT.

The genes are TRBV5-1 and TRBJ2-7; 8 positions match TRBD2. CDR1 is SGHRS and CDR2 is YFSETQ in the germline V gene. This CDR3 region has 19 residues. With 4 bases clipped from V and 9 bases from J, the junction kept 27 bases outside the gene matches. The CDR3 protein is CASSTTSADSSDPVSGQYF. The CDR3, as DNA: TGCGCCAGCAGCACGACTAGCGCTGACTCTAGCGACCCAGTATCGGGGCAGTACTTC.

This clone was counted once. The chain links TRBV13 to TRBJ2-6, with D possibly TRBD1 on 6 matching bases. The CDR3 is 15 amino acids. Trimming took off 6 bases at V and 6 bases at J, with 15 bases between the two ends. Germline V CDR1 and CDR2: PRHDT, FYEKMQ (reference sequence). CDR3 sequence (DNA): TGTGCCAGCAGACCAGCCACAGGGCCGGCCAACGTCCTGACTTTC. Its protein is CASRPATGPANVLTF.